This is a list of T cell receptor beta chains from one sample in a study of shared clonotypes between healthy human individuals. Here immunoSEQ multiplex PCR was the method, and the copy in TCRdb shows in-frame clones only, minus some. The sample includes about 2.3 million clones, over 85% of them seen just once. Sequenced sample: naive CD4+ T cells from PBMCs. Receptors were obtained from a man aged 18 to 30 in good health. Some clones in this sample may be carry-over from other donors' samples. Each CDR3 is given with its conserved first and last residue. D genes are given only for firm matches. Only some rows state a clone size, as once, few, many or a class for expanded clones.

>TRBJ2-5|14|once|TRBV5-1|.
CASSLSGAQETQYF
TGCGCCAGCAGCTTGTCAGGGGCGCAAGAGACCCAGTACTTC
>TRBJ2-2|17|.|TRBV7-2|TRBD2
CASSWQGLVGLPGELFF
TGTGCCAGCAGCTGGCAAGGACTAGTCGGCCTCCCCGGGGAGCTGTTTTTT
>TRBJ1-5|14|few|TRBV5-1|.
CASSLGLGDQPQHF
TGCGCCAGCAGCTTGGGGCTAGGCGATCAGCCCCAGCATTTT
>TRBJ1-2|12|.|TRBV25-1|TRBD1
CASSRQGTGYTF
TGTGCCAGCAGCCGACAGGGAACCGGCTACACCTTC
>TRBJ1-1|13|.|TRBV27|.
CASSWARNTEAFF
TGTGCCAGCAGTTGGGCCAGAAACACTGAAGCTTTCTTT
>TRBJ1-5|18|once|TRBV30|TRBD1
CAWSRGTGFLRSNQPQHF
TGTGCCTGGAGTCGCGGGACAGGCTTCCTCCGGAGCAATCAGCCCCAGCATTTT
>TRBJ2-7|14|.|TRBV2|.
CASSVSRRKDEQYF
TGTGCCAGCAGTGTCAGTCGTCGGAAGGACGAGCAGTACTTC
>TRBJ2-2|16|.|TRBV28|TRBD1
CASSSRQGPNTGELFF
TGTGCCAGCAGTTCCAGACAGGGGCCCAACACCGGGGAGCTGTTTTTT
>TRBJ2-2|15|.|TRBV11-3|TRBD1
CASSSGQGNTGELFF
TGTGCCAGCAGCTCGGGACAGGGGAACACCGGGGAGCTGTTTTTT
>TRBJ2-7|15|.|TRBV27|.
CASSLRSGVGNEQYF
TGTGCCAGCAGTTTAAGGAGCGGAGTGGGCAACGAGCAGTACTTC
>TRBJ1-2|13|.|TRBV19|.
CASSIVQGRAYTF
TGTGCCAGTAGTATAGTTCAGGGACGGGCCTACACCTTC
>TRBJ1-5|13|.|TRBV28|.
CASSPQPGDPQHF
TGTGCCAGCAGTCCGCAGCCTGGCGACCCCCAGCATTTT
>TRBJ1-4|11|.|TRBV20-1|TRBD1
CSAGGDEKLFF
TGCAGTGCAGGGGGCGATGAAAAACTGTTTTTT
>TRBJ1-5|15|.|TRBV19|.
CASSLWDEDNQPQHF
TGTGCCAGTAGTCTTTGGGACGAGGACAATCAGCCCCAGCATTTT
>TRBJ2-3|14|.|TRBV27|.
CASRDGLSTDTQYF
TGTGCCAGCAGGGACGGGCTGAGCACAGATACGCAGTATTTT
>TRBJ2-4|15|.|TRBV7-9|TRBD2
CASSPPGLAENIQYF
TGTGCCAGCAGCCCCCCGGGACTAGCGGAAAACATTCAGTACTTC
>TRBJ2-3|15|.|TRBV5-1|TRBD2
CASSSSGRVTDTQYF
TGCGCCAGCAGTTCTAGCGGGAGAGTCACAGATACGCAGTATTTT
>TRBJ1-1|13|.|TRBV19|.
CASSKQGVPEAFF
TGTGCCAGTAGTAAACAGGGCGTTCCTGAAGCTTTCTTT
>TRBJ2-5|16|.|TRBV5-1|TRBD2
CASSNLAGVRGETQYF
TGCGCCAGCAGCAACTTAGCGGGAGTAAGGGGAGAGACCCAGTACTTC
>TRBJ2-5|13|.|TRBV28|.
CASRWDNQETQYF
TGTGCCAGCAGGTGGGACAACCAAGAGACCCAGTACTTC
>TRBJ2-7|13|.|TRBV27|.
CASSLDGPYEQYF
TGTGCCAGCAGTTTGGACGGGCCATACGAGCAGTACTTC
>TRBJ2-3|17|.|TRBV6-4|TRBD2
CASKRLAGGTSTDTQYF
TGTGCCAGCAAACGGCTAGCGGGAGGAACCAGCACAGATACGCAGTATTTT
>TRBJ1-5|15|.|TRBV2|.
CASRPGTVSNQPQHF
TGTGCCAGCAGACCCGGGACGGTTAGCAATCAGCCCCAGCATTTT
>TRBJ1-3|14|.|TRBV2|TRBD1
CASRGTGSGNTIYF
TGTGCCAGCCGTGGGACAGGCTCTGGAAACACCATATATTTT
>TRBJ1-4|18|.|TRBV18|TRBD1
CASSPQGQTFATNEKLFF
TGTGCCAGCTCACCACAGGGACAGACATTTGCAACTAATGAAAAACTGTTTTTT
>TRBJ2-3|15|.|TRBV10-1|.
CASSGTTRGTDTQYF
TGCGCCAGCAGTGGAACCACGCGGGGCACAGATACGCAGTATTTT
>TRBJ2-3|14|.|TRBV6-5|.
CASSYRGVTDTQYF
TGTGCCAGCAGTTACCGAGGGGTCACAGATACGCAGTATTTT
>TRBJ1-4|16|once|TRBV5-1|.
CASSLEGPATNEKLFF
TGCGCCAGCAGCTTGGAGGGGCCCGCAACTAATGAAAAACTGTTTTTT
>TRBJ1-1|14|.|TRBV5-4|.
CASSLPGPGTEAFF
TGTGCCAGCAGCTTGCCGGGCCCCGGGACTGAAGCTTTCTTT
>TRBJ1-2|14|.|TRBV30|.
CAWSVPGQWYGYTF
TGTGCCTGGAGTGTACCCGGGCAGTGGTATGGCTACACCTTC
>TRBJ2-1|15|.|TRBV19|TRBD1
CASRPDRASYNEQFF
TGTGCCAGTAGGCCTGACAGGGCCTCCTACAATGAGCAGTTCTTC
>TRBJ2-1|12|.|TRBV30|TRBD1
CAWSDRGGEQFF
TGTGCCTGGTCGGACAGGGGCGGAGAACAGTTCTTC
>TRBJ2-7|13|.|TRBV29-1|TRBD2
CSVGAGVLYEQYF
TGCAGCGTTGGGGCGGGAGTACTCTACGAGCAGTACTTC
>TRBJ2-1|12|few|TRBV19|.
CATARDYNEQFF
TGTGCCACGGCGAGGGATTACAATGAGCAGTTCTTC
>TRBJ2-7|15|.|TRBV6-5|.
CASSQRGAGLDEQYF
TGTGCCAGCAGTCAACGGGGGGCAGGGCTCGACGAGCAGTACTTC
>TRBJ1-1|14|.|TRBV7-8|TRBD1
CASSRTRGSTEAFF
TGTGCCAGCAGCCGAACCAGGGGGTCCACTGAAGCTTTCTTT
>TRBJ2-2|16|.|TRBV6-9|.
CASSFSSTEGTGELFF
TGTGCCAGCAGTTTTTCCTCCACCGAGGGTACCGGGGAGCTGTTTTTT
>TRBJ2-3|13|.|TRBV5-1|.
CASSLEGADTQYF
TGCGCCAGCAGCTTAGAGGGGGCAGATACGCAGTATTTT
>TRBJ2-3|15|.|TRBV7-2|.
CASSRSGHSTDTQYF
TGTGCCAGCAGCAGAAGCGGGCATAGCACAGATACGCAGTATTTT
>TRBJ2-7|12|.|TRBV6-5|.
CAVRASDYEQYF
TGTGCCGTCAGGGCCAGTGACTACGAGCAGTACTTC
>TRBJ2-1|16|.|TRBV28|TRBD2
CASSFLGGRPYNEQFF
TGTGCCAGCAGTTTTCTCGGCGGGAGGCCATACAATGAGCAGTTCTTC
>TRBJ2-1|16|.|TRBV11-1|TRBD2
CASSSRGGGRLEEQFF
TGTGCCAGCAGCTCCCGCGGTGGCGGGAGGCTGGAGGAGCAGTTCTTC
>TRBJ2-1|15|.|TRBV5-4|TRBD2
CASSLRTSGTDEQFF
TGTGCCAGCAGCTTGAGGACTAGCGGTACTGATGAGCAGTTCTTC
>TRBJ2-1|11|.|TRBV6-5|.
CASSFYGEQFF
TGTGCCAGCAGTTTCTACGGTGAGCAGTTCTTC
>TRBJ2-5|11|.|TRBV28|.
CASSLTSTQYF
TGTGCCAGCAGTTTAACGAGTACCCAGTACTTC
>TRBJ2-7|15|.|TRBV7-3|TRBD2
CASSKGLAPTYEQYF
TGTGCCAGCAGCAAGGGACTAGCGCCTACCTACGAGCAGTACTTC
>TRBJ2-1|17|.|TRBV15|.
CATSRASGAPNLNEQFF
TGTGCCACCAGCAGAGCCTCAGGGGCCCCTAATCTCAATGAGCAGTTCTTC
>TRBJ1-3|14|.|TRBV7-2|.
CASSTTGIGNTIYF
TGTGCCAGCAGTACAACAGGGATTGGAAACACCATATATTTT
>TRBJ2-7|14|.|TRBV18|.
CASSMTAQIYEQYF
TGTGCCAGCTCAATGACAGCTCAAATATACGAGCAGTACTTC
>TRBJ2-5|15|.|TRBV5-6|.
CASSFAGLYQETQYF
TGTGCCAGCAGCTTCGCCGGACTGTACCAAGAGACCCAGTACTTC
>TRBJ2-1|13|.|TRBV11-3|.
CASSLGPSNEQFF
TGTGCCAGCAGCTTAGGGCCATCCAATGAGCAGTTCTTC
>TRBJ2-7|16|.|TRBV27|TRBD2
CASSTPPGLASYEQYF
TGTGCCAGCAGTACCCCCCCGGGACTAGCGTCCTACGAGCAGTACTTC
>TRBJ1-2|14|.|TRBV5-4|TRBD1
CASSLDRKGYGYTF
TGTGCCAGCAGCCTGGACAGGAAAGGCTATGGCTACACCTTC
>TRBJ2-3|16|.|TRBV7-3|TRBD1
CASSLNGRGITDTQYF
TGTGCCAGCAGCTTAAACGGCAGGGGGATTACAGATACGCAGTATTTT
>TRBJ1-1|16|.|TRBV2|.
CASYPDHRVENTEAFF
TGTGCCAGCTACCCCGACCATAGGGTTGAAAACACTGAAGCTTTCTTT
>TRBJ2-3|14|.|TRBV7-6|.
CASSGGTPWDTQYF
TGTGCCAGCAGCGGGGGGACACCATGGGATACGCAGTATTTT
>TRBJ2-1|16|.|TRBV15|TRBD2
CATSRGLGGSYNEQFF
TGTGCCACCAGCCGGGGACTAGGGGGCTCCTACAATGAGCAGTTCTTC